This passage covers 21 T cell receptor beta chains from one sample sequenced in a study of Graves' ophthalmopathy and Graves' hyperthyroidism (dated by TCRdb to 2017 to 2018). The instrument was an Illumina HiSeq 2000. TCR beta CDR3 regions were amplified from RNA transcripts for repertoire sequencing. The first round was an RT-PCR using HTBI primers with the Qiagen OneStep RT-PCR kit, and this first round was followed by a second-round multiplex PCR, then size selection and purification. TCRdb trimmed public reads at Q25 via fastp, called clones via MiXCR and kept in-frame beta chains. Rows with a matching CDR3 protein are joined into one entry that keeps the most common DNA and genes. A total of about 740,000 distinct CDR3 sequences appear in this sample, roughly 40% of them only once. The ten top clones hold approximately 46% of the sample. The sample taken for sequencing was peripheral blood. These receptor sequences come from an adult man with Graves' ophthalmopathy.

This clonotype was observed at least ten times. V gene TRBV2 combines with J gene TRBJ1-2, with D perhaps matching TRBD1 (6 bases). This CDR3 has 14 residues. The V end lost 7 bases, the J end lost 2 bases, and 14 bases lay between the germline ends. Germline CDR1 is SNHLY and CDR2 is FYNNEI. This chain's CDR3 is CASTLGGLNYGYTF. The CDR3, as DNA: TGTGCCAGCACCTTGGGGGGGCTGAACTATGGCTACACCTTC.

This clonotype turned up a few times. The chain links TRBV7-9 to TRBJ2-7; D call uncertain. This CDR3 has 14 residues. Trimming removed 5 bases from V and 0 bases from J, with 11 bases in between. CDR1 is SEHNR and CDR2 is FQNEAQ in the germline V gene (reference sequence). The chain's CDR3 is CASSLAMSSYEQYF. The CDR3 DNA sequence: TGTGCCAGCAGCCTGGCCATGAGCTCCTACGAGCAGTACTTC.

The CDR3 region is CASSLAQGMDGYTF. CDR3 sequence (DNA): TGTGCCAGCAGCCTGGCACAGGGGATGGATGGCTACACCTTC. The chain employs TRBV12-3 or TRBV12-4 and TRBJ1-2, with TRBD1 matching 7 bases. V lost 6 bases and J lost 6; bases outside the gene matches: 10. The CDR3 spans 14 residues.

This clonotype appeared a few times. The V call is TRBV10-3, the J call TRBJ1-1, with 10 bases identical to TRBD1. This CDR3 spans 12 amino acids. V lost 6 bases, J lost 7 bases, and 2 bases stayed unmatched. The germline V gene has CDR1 ENHRY and CDR2 SYGVKD. CDR3 loop: CAIRGQGVEAFF. Here the CDR3 DNA reads TGTGCCATCAGAGGACAGGGGGTTGAAGCTTTCTTT.

V gene TRBV5-8 combines with J gene TRBJ2-7; 8 nucleotides agree with TRBD1. With 4 bases clipped from V and 4 bases from J, the junction kept 7 bases outside the gene matches. Germline lookup yields CDR1 SGHTS and CDR2 YDEGEE. The CDR3 totals 14 residues. The CDR3 is CASSHLGQVYEQYF. The CDR3 nucleotides read TGTGCCAGCAGCCACCTGGGACAGGTGTACGAGCAGTACTTC.

The V gene is TRBV9, the J gene TRBJ2-1; D may correspond to TRBD1 or TRBD2 (5 bases each). The CDR3 covers 14 residues. The germline CDR1 and CDR2 sequences are SGDLS and YYNGEE. Between the trimmed V and J ends, which lost 0 bases and 7 bases, there was a span of 11 bases. CDR3 bases: TGTGCCAGCAGCGTAGGAGGGGCGGGTAATGAGCAGTTCTTC. It specifies CASSVGGAGNEQFF.

This clonotype was observed at least ten times. The rearrangement joins TRBV6-5 to TRBJ2-7; D is perhaps TRBD2 (6 bases). V was clipped by 3 bases and J by 5 bases, with 11 bases between them. This CDR3 has 13 residues. CDR1 is MNHEY, CDR2 SVGAGI, per germline. The CDR3: CASSYGGTDEQYF. The DNA of the CDR3 is TGTGCCAGCAGTTATGGCGGGACGGACGAGCAGTACTTC.

The J gene is TRBJ1-2, the V gene TRBV7-9; 9 bases agree with TRBD1. Unmatched junction bases numbered 7, after V lost 5 bases and J lost 3 bases. Germline values: CDR1 SEHNR, CDR2 FQNEAQ (reference sequence). The CDR3 has 15 residues. The CDR3: CASSQRTGGHYGYTF. Written as DNA, the CDR3 is TGTGCCAGCAGCCAGCGTACAGGGGGCCACTATGGCTACACCTTC.

Only one count was recorded for this clonotype. The chain uses TRBV9 and TRBJ1-3, with D uncertain. The CDR3 runs to 15 residues. V lost 4 bases and J lost 0, with 11 bases in between. Germline CDR1 reads SGDLS; CDR2 reads YYNGEE. In nucleotides, the CDR3 is TGTGCCAGCAGCCCAGTCAGCAACTCTGGAAACACCATATATTTT. This encodes CASSPVSNSGNTIYF. Full variable domain (missing parts from reference TRBV9 and TRBJ1-3): DSGVTQTPKHLITATGQRVTLRCSPRSGDLSVYWYQQSLDQGLQFLIQYYNGEERAKGNILERFSAQQFPDLHSELNLSSLELGDSALYFCASSPVSNSGNTIYFGEGSWLTVV.

Remarks on this clonotype: One end of the junction varies from germline; a read error may be responsible. The chain has TRBV6-1 and TRBJ1-5; 10 positions match TRBD1. CDR1 is MNHNS and CDR2 is SASEGT in the germline V gene. The CDR3 has 16 residues. The CDR3 nucleotides are TGTGCCGGCAGTCCGCCGACAGGGGGCGCGGGGCAGCCCCAGCATTTT. It translates to CAGSPPTGGAGQPQHF.

CDR3 sequence (DNA): TGTGCCAGCACACCCGGGACAGCCTACGAGCAGTACTTC. The encoded protein is CASTPGTAYEQYF. The chain has TRBV6-5 and TRBJ2-7; 7 bases match TRBD1. Trimming cost V 7 bases and J 2 bases; bases outside gene matches: 5. The CDR3 sequence is 13 residues long. Germline V CDR1 and CDR2: MNHEY, SVGAGI.

The chain links TRBV20-1 to TRBJ2-5; 11 bases agree with TRBD1. V was clipped by 6 bases and J by 1 base; unmatched bases: 7. The CDR3 extends over 15 amino acids. In germline, CDR1 is DFQATT, CDR2 SNEGSKA (reference sequence). The DNA of the CDR3 is TGCAGTGCCAATGGACAGGGGGCCTCCCAAGAGACCCAGTACTTC. Amino acids: CSANGQGASQETQYF.

The chain joins TRBV9 to TRBJ2-2; D tentatively fits TRBD1 or TRBD2 (5 bases each). Germline V gives CDR1 SGDLS, CDR2 YYNGEE. This CDR3 is built from 13 residues. V was pared by 6 bases and J by 5 bases, with 11 bases between. The CDR3: CASTRGRTGELFF. In nucleotides, the CDR3 is TGTGCCAGCACCCGGGGCCGGACCGGGGAGCTGTTTTTT.

The table lists this clonotype with many counts. The J gene is TRBJ1-4, the V gene TRBV12-3 or TRBV12-4; D remains ambiguous. V was cut by 8 bases and J by 4 bases, with 17 bases left in between. CDR3 size: 15 residues. The DNA of the CDR3 is TGTGCCAGCGCTACCTCCGGAGGGTATAATGAAAAACTGTTTTTT. Its translation is CASATSGGYNEKLFF.

The J gene is TRBJ1-5, the V gene TRBV7-9; D possibly corresponds to TRBD1 (6 bases). CDR1 and CDR2 (germline): SEHNR, FQNEAQ (reference sequence). V lost 1 base and J 6 bases, leaving 19 bases between the germline ends. CDR3 length equals 17 residues. CDR3 loop: CASSLGVRGGRSQPQHF. As DNA, the CDR3 is TGTGCCAGCAGCTTAGGGGTGAGGGGGGGTAGAAGTCAGCCCCAGCATTTT.

Remarks on this clonotype: This may be a read error: a much more frequent sequence differs by one nucleotide. For the CDR3, the DNA is TGTGCCAGCAGTTTATTCGGGACCCGCGACGGCTACACCTTC. Translated, it gives CASSLFGTRDGYTF. The chain links TRBV25-1 to TRBJ1-2, with D possibly TRBD1 on 5 matching bases. V shed 5 bases and J shed 8 bases, with 18 bases lying between them. The CDR3 is 14 residues long. The germline V gene encodes CDR1 MGHDK and CDR2 SYGVNS.

Comment on this clonotype: A read error may account for a junction end that differs from germline. The chain is built from TRBV10-3 and TRBJ2-6; the match to TRBD2 covers 12 bases. Germline V lookup: CDR1 ENHRY, CDR2 SYGVKD. This CDR3 has 19 residues. The CDR3 DNA is TGTGCCAGCAGTTACTCACCTAGCGGGGGGGCATCTGGGGCCAACGTCCTGACTTTC. It codes for CASSYSPSGGASGANVLTF.

This clonotype was recorded at least ten times. CDR3 amino acids: CASSFGGFEGYTF. DNA of the CDR3: TGTGCCAGCAGCTTTGGAGGTTTTGAGGGCTACACCTTC. This sequence joins TRBV7-8 and TRBJ1-2; D call uncertain. CDR1 is SGHVS and CDR2 is FQNEAQ in the germline V gene. This CDR3 spans 13 amino acids. V dropped 3 bases and J dropped 8 bases, with 13 bases sitting between them. Looking up the rest from reference TRBV7-8 and TRBJ1-2 gives the full variable domain: GAGVSQSPRYKVAKRGQDVALRCDPISGHVSLFWYQQALGQGPEFLTYFQNEAQLDKSGLPSDRFFAERPEGSVSTLKIQRTQQEDSAVYLCASSFGGFEGYTFGSGTRLTVV.

This clonotype has only a few counts. The chain links TRBV25-1 to TRBJ2-7; TRBD1 is a possible D gene (6 bases). Trimming pared 5 bases from V and 5 bases from J, leaving 10 bases between. CDR3 size: 12 residues. Germline V gene data show CDR1 as MGHDK and CDR2 as SYGVNS. The CDR3 protein is CASSSSGDEQYF. The CDR3 nucleotides read TGTGCCAGCAGTTCCTCAGGGGACGAGCAGTACTTC.

This clonotype came up once. The rearrangement joins TRBV7-9 to TRBJ2-5; TRBD1 or TRBD2 may be the D gene (5 bases each). Per germline, CDR1 SEHNR and CDR2 FQNEAQ (reference sequence). This CDR3 spans 13 amino acids. V was pared by 8 bases and J by 2 bases, with 12 bases between. CDR3 residues: CASWDGSQETQYF. As DNA, the CDR3 is TGTGCCAGCTGGGACGGATCACAAGAGACCCAGTACTTC.

This clonotype was observed at least ten times. The chain couples TRBV10-3 to TRBJ2-5; possibly TRBD2 for D (6 bases). Trimming shortened V by 2 bases and J by 5 bases, and 12 bases separated the two germline ends. This CDR3 has 14 amino acids. CDR1 is ENHRY and CDR2 is SYGVKD in the germline V gene. Here the CDR3 reads CAISERERLETQYF. In DNA, the CDR3 is TGTGCCATCAGTGAGCGGGAGCGGCTCGAGACCCAGTACTTC.